This record concerns one T cell receptor (beta chain) sequence. This entry belongs to a study of blood T cell repertoires in COVID-19. In the original analysis: Estimates of nucleated cell counts were drawn from the amplification of reference gene primers. Using immunoSEQ multiplex PCR, the repertoire was profiled, and TCRdb retains in-frame clones only, with some absent. V and J calls and clone size are as listed in that table; D and trimming were resolved from the DNA. The table has some 220,000 clones, roughly 75% seen once. This TCR derives from a woman aged 70-85 years with acute or convalescent COVID-19. Sequences were obtained from peripheral blood.

The CDR3 DNA reads TGTGCCTGGAGGTACGGGGAACTTTTCGCCCCCCTCCACTTT. Its protein is CAWRYGELFAPLHF. The chain is built from TRBV30 and TRBJ1-6; D gene uncertain. CDR1 is GTSNPN and CDR2 is SVGIG in the germline V gene (reference sequence). The CDR3 spans 14 residues. With 3 bases removed from V and 13 bases from J, the gap between germline ends came to 19 bases.